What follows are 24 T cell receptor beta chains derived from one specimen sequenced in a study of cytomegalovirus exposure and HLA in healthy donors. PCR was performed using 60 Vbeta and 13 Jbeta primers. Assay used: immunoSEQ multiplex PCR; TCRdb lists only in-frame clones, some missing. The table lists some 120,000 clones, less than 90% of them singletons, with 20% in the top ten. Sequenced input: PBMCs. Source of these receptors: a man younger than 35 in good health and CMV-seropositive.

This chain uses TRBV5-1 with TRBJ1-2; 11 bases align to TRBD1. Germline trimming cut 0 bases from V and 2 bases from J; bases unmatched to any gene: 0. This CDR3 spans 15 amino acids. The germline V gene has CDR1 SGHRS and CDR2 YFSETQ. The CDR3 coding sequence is TGCGCCAGCAGCTTGGGGACAGGGGGCAACTATGGCTACACCTTC. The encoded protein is CASSLGTGGNYGYTF.

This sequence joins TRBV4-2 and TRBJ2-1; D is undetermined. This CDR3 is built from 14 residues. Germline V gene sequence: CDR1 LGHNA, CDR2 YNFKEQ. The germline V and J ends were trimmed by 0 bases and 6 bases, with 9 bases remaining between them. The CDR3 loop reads CASSQDWASNEQFF. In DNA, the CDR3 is TGTGCCAGCAGCCAAGATTGGGCAAGCAATGAGCAGTTCTTC.

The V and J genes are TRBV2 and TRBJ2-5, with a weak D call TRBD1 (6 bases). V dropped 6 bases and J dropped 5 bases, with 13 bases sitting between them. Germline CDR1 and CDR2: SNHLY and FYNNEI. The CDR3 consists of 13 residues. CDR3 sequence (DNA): TGTGCCAGCAGCAGGGGATCCGAGGAGACCCAGTACTTC. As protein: CASSRGSEETQYF.

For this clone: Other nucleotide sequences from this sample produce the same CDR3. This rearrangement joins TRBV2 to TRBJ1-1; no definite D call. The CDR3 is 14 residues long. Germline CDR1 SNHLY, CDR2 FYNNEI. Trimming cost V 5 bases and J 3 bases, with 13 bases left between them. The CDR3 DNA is TGTGCCAGCAGTCATCCGCATAGCGACACTGAAGCTTTCTTT. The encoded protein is CASSHPHSDTEAFF. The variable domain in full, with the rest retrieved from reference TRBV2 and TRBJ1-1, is EPEVTQTPSHQVTQMGQEVILRCVPISNHLYFYWYRQILGQKVEFLVSFYNNEISEKSEIFDDQFSVERPDGSNFTLKIRSTKLEDSAMYFCASSHPHSDTEAFFGQGTRLTVV.

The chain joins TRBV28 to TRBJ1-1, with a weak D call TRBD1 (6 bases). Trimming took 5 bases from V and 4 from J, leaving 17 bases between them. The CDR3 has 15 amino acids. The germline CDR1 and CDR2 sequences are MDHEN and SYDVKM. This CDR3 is CASSVRGRSGTEAFF. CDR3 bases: TGTGCCAGCAGTGTCAGGGGACGGTCGGGCACTGAAGCTTTCTTT.

The CDR3 reads CASSQAGRINSAEAFF. The CDR3 nucleotides read TGCGCCAGCAGTCAGGCAGGGCGGATAAACTCAGCTGAAGCTTTCTTT. J is TRBJ1-1 and V is TRBV23-1, with TRBD1 as a possible D gene (5 bases). TRBV23-1 has ORF status, its function being uncertain. The CDR3 loop spans 16 amino acids. V was shortened by 3 bases and J by 6 bases, with 20 bases between the two germline ends.

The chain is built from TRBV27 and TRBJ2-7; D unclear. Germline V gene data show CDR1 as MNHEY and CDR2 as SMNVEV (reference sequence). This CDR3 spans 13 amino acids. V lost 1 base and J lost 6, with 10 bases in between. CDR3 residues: CASSLLAFTEQYF. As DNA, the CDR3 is TGTGCCAGCAGTTTATTGGCCTTTACCGAGCAGTACTTC.

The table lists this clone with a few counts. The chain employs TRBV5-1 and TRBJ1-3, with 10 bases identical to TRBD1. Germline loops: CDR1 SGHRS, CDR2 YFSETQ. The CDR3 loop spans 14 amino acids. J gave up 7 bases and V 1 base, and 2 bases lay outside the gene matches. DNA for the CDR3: TGCGCCAGCAGCTTGACGGGACAGGGGAACACCATATATTTT. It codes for CASSLTGQGNTIYF.

For the CDR3, the DNA is TGTGCCAGCAGCTTAGGTGGCGGGGCTATGGATGAGCAGTTCTTC. This codes for CASSLGGGAMDEQFF. This chain connects TRBV7-3 to TRBJ2-1; D may be TRBD2 (6 bases). The germline V gene has CDR1 SGHTA and CDR2 FQGTGA. The V and J ends lost 2 bases and 8 bases respectively, with 16 bases between them. This CDR3 spans 15 amino acids.

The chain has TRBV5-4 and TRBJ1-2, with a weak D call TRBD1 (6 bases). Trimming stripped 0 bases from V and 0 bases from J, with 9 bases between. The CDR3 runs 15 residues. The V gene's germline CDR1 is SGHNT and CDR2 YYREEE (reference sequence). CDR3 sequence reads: CASSLDRVTNYGYTF. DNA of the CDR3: TGTGCCAGCAGCTTGGACAGGGTCACTAACTATGGCTACACCTTC.

The CDR3 sequence is CASSPLYQETQYF. The CDR3, as DNA: TGTGCCAGCAGTCCTTTGTACCAAGAGACCCAGTACTTC. The chain recombines TRBV27 with TRBJ2-5; D is undetermined. Per germline, CDR1 MNHEY and CDR2 SMNVEV (reference sequence). V was cut by 5 bases and J by 0 bases, with 7 bases left in between. This CDR3 is built from 13 residues.

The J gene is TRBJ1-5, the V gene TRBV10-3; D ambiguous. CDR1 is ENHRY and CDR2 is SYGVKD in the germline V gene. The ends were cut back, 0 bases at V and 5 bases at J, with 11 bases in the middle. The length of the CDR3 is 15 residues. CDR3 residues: CAISESRTSYQPQHF. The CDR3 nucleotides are TGTGCCATCAGTGAGTCGAGGACTTCATATCAGCCCCAGCATTTT.

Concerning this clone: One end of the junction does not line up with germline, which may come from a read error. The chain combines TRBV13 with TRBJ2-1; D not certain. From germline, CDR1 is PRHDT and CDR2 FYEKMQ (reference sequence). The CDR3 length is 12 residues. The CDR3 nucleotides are TGTGCCAGCACCGACTCCTGCAATGAGCAGTTCTTC. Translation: CASTDSCNEQFF.

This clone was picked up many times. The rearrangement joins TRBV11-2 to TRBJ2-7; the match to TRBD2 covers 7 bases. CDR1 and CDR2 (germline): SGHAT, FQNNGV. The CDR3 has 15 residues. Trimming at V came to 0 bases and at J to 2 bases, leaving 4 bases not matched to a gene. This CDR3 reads CASSLEWGTTYEQYF. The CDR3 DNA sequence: TGTGCCAGCAGCTTAGAATGGGGGACTACCTACGAGCAGTACTTC.

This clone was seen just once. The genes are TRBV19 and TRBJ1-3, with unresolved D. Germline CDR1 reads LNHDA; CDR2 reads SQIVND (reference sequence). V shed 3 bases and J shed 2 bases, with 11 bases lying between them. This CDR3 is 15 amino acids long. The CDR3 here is CASSIFSMAGNTIYF. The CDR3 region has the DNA TGTGCCAGTAGTATCTTCAGTATGGCTGGAAACACCATATATTTT.

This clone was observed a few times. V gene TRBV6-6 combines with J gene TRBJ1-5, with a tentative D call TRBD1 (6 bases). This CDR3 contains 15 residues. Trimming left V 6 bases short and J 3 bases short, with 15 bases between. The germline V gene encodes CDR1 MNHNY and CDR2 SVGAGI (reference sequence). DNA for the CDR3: TGTGCCAGCAGCCAAAGACAGGCGAACAATCAGCCCCAGCATTTT. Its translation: CASSQRQANNQPQHF.

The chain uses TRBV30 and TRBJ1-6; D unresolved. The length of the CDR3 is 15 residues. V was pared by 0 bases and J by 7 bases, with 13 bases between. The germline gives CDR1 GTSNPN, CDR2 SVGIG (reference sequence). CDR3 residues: CAWSVPANANSPLHF. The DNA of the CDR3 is TGTGCCTGGAGTGTACCCGCCAACGCGAATTCACCCCTCCACTTT.

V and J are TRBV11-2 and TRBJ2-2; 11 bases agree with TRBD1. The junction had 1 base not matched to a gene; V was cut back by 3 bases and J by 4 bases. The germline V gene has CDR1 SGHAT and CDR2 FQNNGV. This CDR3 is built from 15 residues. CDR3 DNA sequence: TGTGCCAGCAGCTTGGGACAGGGGGTCACCGGGGAGCTGTTTTTT. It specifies CASSLGQGVTGELFF.

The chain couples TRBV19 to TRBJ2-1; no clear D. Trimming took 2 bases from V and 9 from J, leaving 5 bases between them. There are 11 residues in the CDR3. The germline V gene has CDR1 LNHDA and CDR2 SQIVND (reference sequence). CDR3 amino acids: CASSITGEQFF. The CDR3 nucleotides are TGTGCCAGTAGTATAACTGGTGAGCAGTTCTTC.

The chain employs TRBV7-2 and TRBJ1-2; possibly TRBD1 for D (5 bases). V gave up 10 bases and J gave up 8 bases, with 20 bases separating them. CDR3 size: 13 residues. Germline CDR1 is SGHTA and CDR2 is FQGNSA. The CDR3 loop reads CAIWVEDMGGYTF. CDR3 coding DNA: TGTGCCATTTGGGTTGAGGACATGGGCGGCTACACCTTC.

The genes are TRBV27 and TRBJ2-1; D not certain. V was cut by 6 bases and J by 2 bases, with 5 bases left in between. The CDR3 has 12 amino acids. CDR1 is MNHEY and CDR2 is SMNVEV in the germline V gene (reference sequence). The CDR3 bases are TGTGCCAGCAGCCATCCCTACAATGAGCAGTTCTTC. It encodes CASSHPYNEQFF.

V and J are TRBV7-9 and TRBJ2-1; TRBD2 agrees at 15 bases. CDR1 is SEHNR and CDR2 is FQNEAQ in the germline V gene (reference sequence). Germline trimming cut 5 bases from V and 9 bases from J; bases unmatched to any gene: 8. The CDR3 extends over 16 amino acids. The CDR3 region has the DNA TGTGCCAGCAGCCCAGGACTAGCGGGGGGGTCAGGTGAGCAGTTCTTC. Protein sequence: CASSPGLAGGSGEQFF.

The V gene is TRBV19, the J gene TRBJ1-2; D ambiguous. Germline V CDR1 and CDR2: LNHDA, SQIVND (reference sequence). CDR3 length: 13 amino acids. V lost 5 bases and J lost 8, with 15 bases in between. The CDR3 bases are TGTGCCAGTAGTGAGACCGGGGTGGAGGGCTACACCTTC. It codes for CASSETGVEGYTF.

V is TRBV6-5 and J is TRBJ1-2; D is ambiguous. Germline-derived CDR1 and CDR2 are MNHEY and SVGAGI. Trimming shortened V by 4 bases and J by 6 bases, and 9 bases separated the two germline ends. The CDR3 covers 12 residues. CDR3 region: CASSSIADGYTF. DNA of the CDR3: TGTGCCAGCAGTTCAATCGCAGATGGCTACACCTTC.